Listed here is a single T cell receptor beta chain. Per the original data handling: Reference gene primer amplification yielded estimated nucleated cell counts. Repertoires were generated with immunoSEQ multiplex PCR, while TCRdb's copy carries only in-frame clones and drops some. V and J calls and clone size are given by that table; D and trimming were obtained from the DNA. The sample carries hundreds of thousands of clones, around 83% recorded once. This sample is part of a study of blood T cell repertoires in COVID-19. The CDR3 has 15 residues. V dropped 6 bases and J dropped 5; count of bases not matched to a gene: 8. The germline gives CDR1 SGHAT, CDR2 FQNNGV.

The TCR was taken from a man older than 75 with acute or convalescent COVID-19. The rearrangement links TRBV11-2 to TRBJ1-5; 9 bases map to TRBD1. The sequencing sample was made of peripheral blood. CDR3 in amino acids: CASSPGTGLHQPQHF. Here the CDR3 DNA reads TGTGCCAGCAGTCCCGGGACAGGGTTGCATCAGCCCCAGCATTTT.